This record looks at one TCR beta chain sequence and its context. The data are from a study of blood T cell repertoires in COVID-19. At the level of the study: Acute and convalescent COVID-19 samples came from the United States, Italy and Spain. The cDNA or gDNA used as material had been derived from T cells, B-cell-depleted T cells, or PBMCs.

Germline V lookup: CDR1 GTSNPN, CDR2 SVGIG (reference sequence). The CDR3 runs 15 residues. The ends were cut back, 1 base at V and 0 bases at J, with 10 bases in the middle. The authors' processing: From reference gene primer amplification, estimates of nucleated cell counts were derived. TCRdb's table, derived via immunoSEQ multiplex PCR, lists solely in-frame clones and lacks some. V and J calls and clone size are copied from that table; D and trimming were computed from the DNA. The profile shows roughly 220,000 clones, around three quarters of them singletons. This clonotype originated in a woman between 70 and 85 years old with acute or convalescent COVID-19. The chain combines TRBV30 with TRBJ1-5, with D unresolved. Sequenced input: peripheral blood. DNA for the CDR3: TGTGCCTGGAGTGGGGAGGGATATAGCAATCAGCCCCAGCATTTT. It yields the protein CAWSGEGYSNQPQHF. Based on the CDR3 plus reference TRBV30 and TRBJ1-5, the full variable domain is SQTIHQWPATLVQPVGSPLSLECTVEGTSNPNLYWYRQAAGRGLQLLFYSVGIGQISSEVPQNLSASRPQDRQFILSSKKLLLSDSGFYLCAWSGEGYSNQPQHFGDGTRLSIL.